This T cell receptor beta chain is from a study of CXCR3-negative and CXCR3-positive naive CD8 T cells. Study results and limitations: Hydrophobicity was higher for TRB CDR3s found in CXCR3-positive naive cells than in CXCR3-negative naive cells.

On this clonotype: Its cognate antigen is unknown.

The authors made the TRB cDNA libraries by 5' RACE using UMI labels. TCRdb derives one entry per CDR3 protein from the 5' RACE reads, leaving out DNA. The table gives 65,000 to 90,000 distinct CDR3 sequences; the top ten clones make up around 0.62% of it. Germline loops: CDR1 SGHAT, CDR2 FQNNGV. The CDR3 has 15 residues. Sequenced sample: naive CXCR3+ CD8+ T cells from blood. Subset denoted: CD45RO-CCR7+CD27+CD95- naive CD8+ T cells expressing CXCR3 (TNR3+). The chain has TRBV11-2 and TRBJ2-7; as DNA is missing, the TRBD2 call by TCRdb cannot be tested. The TCR originated in a human donor in good health. Some clones in this sample may be carry-over from other donors' samples. The CDR3: CASSQTAGKNYEQYF. Drawing the rest from reference TRBV11-2 and TRBJ2-7, the complete variable domain is EAGVAQSPRYKIIEKRQSVAFWCNPISGHATLYWYQQILGQGPKLLIQFQNNGVVDDSQLPKDRFSAERLKGVDSTLKIQPAKLEDSAVYLCASSQTAGKNYEQYFGPGTRLTVT.